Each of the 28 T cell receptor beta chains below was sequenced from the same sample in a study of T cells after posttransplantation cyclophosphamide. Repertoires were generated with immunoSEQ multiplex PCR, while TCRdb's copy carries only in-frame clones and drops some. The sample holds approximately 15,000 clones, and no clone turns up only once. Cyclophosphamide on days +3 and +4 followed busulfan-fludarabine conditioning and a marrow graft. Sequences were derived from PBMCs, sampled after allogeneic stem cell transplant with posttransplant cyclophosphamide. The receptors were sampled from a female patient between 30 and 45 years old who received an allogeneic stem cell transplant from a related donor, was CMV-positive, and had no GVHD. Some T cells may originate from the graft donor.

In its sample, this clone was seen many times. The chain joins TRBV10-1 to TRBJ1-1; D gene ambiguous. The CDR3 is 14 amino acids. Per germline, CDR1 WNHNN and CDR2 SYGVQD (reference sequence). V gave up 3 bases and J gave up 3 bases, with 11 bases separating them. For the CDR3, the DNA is TGCGCCAGCAGTGATAGTAGTCGTTACACTGAAGCTTTCTTT. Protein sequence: CASSDSSRYTEAFF.

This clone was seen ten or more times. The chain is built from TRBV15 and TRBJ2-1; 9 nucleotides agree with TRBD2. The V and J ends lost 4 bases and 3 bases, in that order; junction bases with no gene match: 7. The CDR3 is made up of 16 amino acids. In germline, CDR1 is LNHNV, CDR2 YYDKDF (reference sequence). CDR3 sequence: CATSTGTSPFYNEQFF. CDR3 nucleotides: TGTGCCACCAGCACCGGGACTAGCCCATTCTACAATGAGCAGTTCTTC.

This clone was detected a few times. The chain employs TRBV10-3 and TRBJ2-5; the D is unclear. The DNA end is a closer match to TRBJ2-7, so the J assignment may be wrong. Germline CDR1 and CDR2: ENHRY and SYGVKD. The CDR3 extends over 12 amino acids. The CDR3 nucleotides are TGTGCCATCAGGACATTCTCCTACGAGCAGTACTTC. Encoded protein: CAIRTFSYEQYF.

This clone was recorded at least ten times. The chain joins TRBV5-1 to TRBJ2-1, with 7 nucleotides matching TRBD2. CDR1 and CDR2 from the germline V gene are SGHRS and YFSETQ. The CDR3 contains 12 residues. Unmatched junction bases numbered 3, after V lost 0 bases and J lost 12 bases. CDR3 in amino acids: CASSLAGGLQFF. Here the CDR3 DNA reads TGCGCCAGCAGCTTGGCCGGGGGGTTGCAGTTCTTC.

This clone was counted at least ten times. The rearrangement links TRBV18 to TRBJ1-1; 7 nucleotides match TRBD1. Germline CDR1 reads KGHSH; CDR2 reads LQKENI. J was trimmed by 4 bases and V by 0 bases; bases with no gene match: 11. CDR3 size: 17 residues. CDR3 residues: CASSPPMEGARRTEAFF. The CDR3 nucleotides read TGTGCCAGCTCACCACCGATGGAGGGGGCGCGTCGCACTGAAGCTTTCTTT.

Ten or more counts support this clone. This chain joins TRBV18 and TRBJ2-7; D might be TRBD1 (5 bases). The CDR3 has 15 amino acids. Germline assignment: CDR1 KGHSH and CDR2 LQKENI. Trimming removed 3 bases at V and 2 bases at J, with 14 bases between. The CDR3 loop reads CASSPEARTTYEQYF. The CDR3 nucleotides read TGTGCCAGCTCACCCGAGGCGAGGACAACCTACGAGCAGTACTTC.

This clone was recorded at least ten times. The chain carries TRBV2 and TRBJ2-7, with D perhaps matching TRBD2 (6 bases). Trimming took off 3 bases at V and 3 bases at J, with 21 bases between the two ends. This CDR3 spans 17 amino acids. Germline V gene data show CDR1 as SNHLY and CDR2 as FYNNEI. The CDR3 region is CASSDPGLPLLYYEQYF. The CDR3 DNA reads TGTGCCAGCAGTGACCCGGGACTCCCCTTGTTGTACTACGAGCAGTACTTC. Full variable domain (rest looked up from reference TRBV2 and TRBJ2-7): EPEVTQTPSHQVTQMGQEVILRCVPISNHLYFYWYRQILGQKVEFLVSFYNNEISEKSEIFDDQFSVERPDGSNFTLKIRSTKLEDSAMYFCASSDPGLPLLYYEQYFGPGTRLTVT.

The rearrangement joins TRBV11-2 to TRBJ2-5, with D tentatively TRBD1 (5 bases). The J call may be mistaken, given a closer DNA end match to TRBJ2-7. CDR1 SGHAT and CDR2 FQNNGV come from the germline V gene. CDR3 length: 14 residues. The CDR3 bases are TGTGCCAGCAGCTTAGGTTCAGGGTACGGCGAGCAGTACTTC. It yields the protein CASSLGSGYGEQYF.

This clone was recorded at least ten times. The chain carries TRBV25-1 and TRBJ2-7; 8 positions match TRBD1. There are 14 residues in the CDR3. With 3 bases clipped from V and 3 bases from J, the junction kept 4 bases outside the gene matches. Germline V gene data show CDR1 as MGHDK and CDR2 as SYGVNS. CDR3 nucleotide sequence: TGTGCCAGCAGTGATTTACAGGGGGGCTACGAGCAGTACTTC. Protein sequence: CASSDLQGGYEQYF.

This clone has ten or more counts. The CDR3 coding sequence is TGTGCCAGCAGTTTAAGGGGACAGGGGTTCATGAACACTGAAGCTTTCTTT. Translating gives CASSLRGQGFMNTEAFF. The rearrangement joins TRBV27 to TRBJ1-1, with TRBD1 identical over 10 bases. The V segment lost 2 bases and the J segment 0 bases; nucleotides outside the gene matches: 6. Germline CDR1 is MNHEY and CDR2 is SMNVEV (reference sequence). CDR3 length: 17 residues.

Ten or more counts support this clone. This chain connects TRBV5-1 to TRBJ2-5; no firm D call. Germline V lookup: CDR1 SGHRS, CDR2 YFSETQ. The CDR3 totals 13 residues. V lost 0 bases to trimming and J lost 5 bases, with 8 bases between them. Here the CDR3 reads CASSLGQRETQYF. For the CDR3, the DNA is TGCGCCAGCAGCTTGGGGCAGAGGGAGACCCAGTACTTC.

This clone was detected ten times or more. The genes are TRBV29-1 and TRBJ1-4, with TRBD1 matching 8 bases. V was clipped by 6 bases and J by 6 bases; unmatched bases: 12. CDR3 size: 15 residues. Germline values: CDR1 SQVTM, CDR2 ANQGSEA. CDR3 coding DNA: TGCAGCGTAGCAAAGGTGGGACAGGCCTATGAAAAACTGTTTTTT. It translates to CSVAKVGQAYEKLFF.

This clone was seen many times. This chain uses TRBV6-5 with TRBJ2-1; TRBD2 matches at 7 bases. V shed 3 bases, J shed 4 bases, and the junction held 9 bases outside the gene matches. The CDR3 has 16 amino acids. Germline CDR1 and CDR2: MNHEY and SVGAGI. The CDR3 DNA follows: TGTGCCAGCAGTTATATTATAAGCGGGGTGTACAATGAGCAGTTCTTC. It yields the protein CASSYIISGVYNEQFF.

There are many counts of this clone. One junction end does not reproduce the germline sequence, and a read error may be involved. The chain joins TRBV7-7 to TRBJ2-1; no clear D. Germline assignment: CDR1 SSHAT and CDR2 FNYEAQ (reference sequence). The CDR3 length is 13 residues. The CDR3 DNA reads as TGTGCTAGCAGCCTAGACAAATACAATGAGCAGTTCTTC. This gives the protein CASSLDKYNEQFF.

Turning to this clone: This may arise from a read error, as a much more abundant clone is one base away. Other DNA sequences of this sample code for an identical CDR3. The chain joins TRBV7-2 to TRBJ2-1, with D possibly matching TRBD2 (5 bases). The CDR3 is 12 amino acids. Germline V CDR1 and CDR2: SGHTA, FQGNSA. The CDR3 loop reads CASSLDRGIKLF. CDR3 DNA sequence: TGCGCCAGCAGCTTAGATCGGGGTATTAAGCTCTTC. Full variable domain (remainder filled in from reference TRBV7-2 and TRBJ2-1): GAGVSQSPSNKVTEKGKDVELRCDPISGHTALYWYRQSLGQGLEFLIYFQGNSAPDKSGLPSDRFSAERTGGSVSTLTIQRTQQEDSAVYLCASSLDRGIKLFGPGTRLTVL.

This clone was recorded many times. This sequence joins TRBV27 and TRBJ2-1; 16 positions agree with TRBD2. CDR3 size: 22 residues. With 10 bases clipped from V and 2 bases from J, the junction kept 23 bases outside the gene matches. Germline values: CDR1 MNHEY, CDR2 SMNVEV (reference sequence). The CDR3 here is CAIGLWGLAGGQGPRTYNEQFF. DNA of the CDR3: TGTGCCATCGGCTTGTGGGGACTAGCGGGAGGGCAGGGGCCGAGGACCTACAATGAGCAGTTCTTC.

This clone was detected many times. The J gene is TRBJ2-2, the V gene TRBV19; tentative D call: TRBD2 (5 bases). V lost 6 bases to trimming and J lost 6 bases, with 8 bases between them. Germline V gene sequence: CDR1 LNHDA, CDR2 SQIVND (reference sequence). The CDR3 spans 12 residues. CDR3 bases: TGTGCCAGTAGCGGAGGAGCCGGGGAGCTGTTTTTT. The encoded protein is CASSGGAGELFF.

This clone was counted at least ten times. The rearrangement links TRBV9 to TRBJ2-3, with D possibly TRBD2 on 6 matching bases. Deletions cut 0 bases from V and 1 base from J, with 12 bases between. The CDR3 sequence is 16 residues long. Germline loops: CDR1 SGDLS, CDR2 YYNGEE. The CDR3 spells CASSVAPGVGTDTQYF. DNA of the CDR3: TGTGCCAGCAGCGTAGCCCCGGGAGTCGGCACAGATACGCAGTATTTT.

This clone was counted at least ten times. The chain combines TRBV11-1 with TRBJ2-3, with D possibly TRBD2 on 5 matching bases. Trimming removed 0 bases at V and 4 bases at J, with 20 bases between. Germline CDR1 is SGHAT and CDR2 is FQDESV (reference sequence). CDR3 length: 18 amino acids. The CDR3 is CASSLALFRGVGPDTQYF. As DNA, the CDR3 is TGTGCCAGCAGCTTAGCGCTTTTTCGGGGAGTGGGCCCAGATACGCAGTATTTT.

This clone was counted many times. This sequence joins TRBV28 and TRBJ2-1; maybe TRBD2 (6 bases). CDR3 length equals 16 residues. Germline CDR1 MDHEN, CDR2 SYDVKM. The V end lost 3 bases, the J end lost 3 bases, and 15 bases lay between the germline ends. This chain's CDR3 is CASSFGMEGLYNEQFF. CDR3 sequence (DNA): TGTGCCAGCAGTTTTGGCATGGAGGGGCTCTACAATGAGCAGTTCTTC.

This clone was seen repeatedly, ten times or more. The CDR3 protein is CASSFEQGAGNEKLFF. The CDR3 DNA reads TGTGCCAGCAGTTTCGAACAGGGGGCTGGCAATGAAAAACTGTTTTTT. The gene calls are TRBV28 and TRBJ1-4, with TRBD1 identical over 9 bases. Trimming cost V 3 bases and J 5 bases; bases outside gene matches: 7. CDR3 length: 16 amino acids. The germline CDR1 and CDR2 sequences are MDHEN and SYDVKM.

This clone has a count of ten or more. CDR3 coding DNA: TGTGCCAGCTCGCGGTTACGACAGGGACCGAACACCGGGGAGCTGTTTTTT. Amino acid sequence: CASSRLRQGPNTGELFF. The J gene is TRBJ2-2, the V gene TRBV18; 7 nucleotides line up with TRBD1. CDR3 size: 17 residues. V was clipped by 6 bases and J by 0 bases; unmatched bases: 10. CDR1 is KGHSH and CDR2 is LQKENI in the germline V gene.

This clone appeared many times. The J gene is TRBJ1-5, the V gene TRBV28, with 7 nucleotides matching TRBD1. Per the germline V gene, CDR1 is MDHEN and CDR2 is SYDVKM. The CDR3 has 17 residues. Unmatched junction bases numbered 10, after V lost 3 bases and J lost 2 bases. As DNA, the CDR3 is TGTGCCAGCAGTTTTTCGGAGGGGGCCCGTGGCAATCAGCCCCAGCATTTT. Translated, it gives CASSFSEGARGNQPQHF.

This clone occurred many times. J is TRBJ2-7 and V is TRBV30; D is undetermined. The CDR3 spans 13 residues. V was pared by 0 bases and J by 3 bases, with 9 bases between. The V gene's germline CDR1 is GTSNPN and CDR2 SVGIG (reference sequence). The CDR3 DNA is TGTGCCTGGAGTGTATTACACAACTACGAGCAGTACTTC. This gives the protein CAWSVLHNYEQYF.

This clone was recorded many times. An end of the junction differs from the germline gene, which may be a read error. CDR3: CASRLGQGKGSYEQYF. Written as DNA, the CDR3 is TGTGCCAGCAGGTTAGGGCAGGGAAAAGGATCCTACGAGCAGTACTTC. The chain has TRBV11-2 and TRBJ2-7; the D gene is possibly TRBD1 (5 bases). Germline-derived CDR1 and CDR2 are SGHAT and FQNNGV. CDR3 length equals 16 residues.

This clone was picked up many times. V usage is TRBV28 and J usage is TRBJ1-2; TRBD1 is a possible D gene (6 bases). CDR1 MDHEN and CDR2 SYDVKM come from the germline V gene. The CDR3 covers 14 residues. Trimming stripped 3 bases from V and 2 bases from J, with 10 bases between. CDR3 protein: CASSFRGPNYGYTF. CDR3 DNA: TGTGCCAGCAGTTTCAGGGGCCCAAACTATGGCTACACCTTC.

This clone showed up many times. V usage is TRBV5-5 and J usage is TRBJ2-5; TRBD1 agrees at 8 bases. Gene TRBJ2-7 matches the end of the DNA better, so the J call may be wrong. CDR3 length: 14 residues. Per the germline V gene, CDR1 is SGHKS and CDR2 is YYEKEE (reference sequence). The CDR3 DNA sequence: TGTGCCAGCAGCAGTACAGGGGGTACCTACGAGCAGTACTTC. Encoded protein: CASSSTGGTYEQYF.

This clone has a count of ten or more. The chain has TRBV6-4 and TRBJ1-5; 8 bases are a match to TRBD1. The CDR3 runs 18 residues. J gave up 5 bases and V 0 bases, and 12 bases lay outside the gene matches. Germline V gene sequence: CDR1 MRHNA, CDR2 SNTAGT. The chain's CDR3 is CASSDSYPQGGKDQPQHF. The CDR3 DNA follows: TGTGCCAGCAGTGACTCGTACCCACAGGGGGGAAAGGATCAGCCCCAGCATTTT.